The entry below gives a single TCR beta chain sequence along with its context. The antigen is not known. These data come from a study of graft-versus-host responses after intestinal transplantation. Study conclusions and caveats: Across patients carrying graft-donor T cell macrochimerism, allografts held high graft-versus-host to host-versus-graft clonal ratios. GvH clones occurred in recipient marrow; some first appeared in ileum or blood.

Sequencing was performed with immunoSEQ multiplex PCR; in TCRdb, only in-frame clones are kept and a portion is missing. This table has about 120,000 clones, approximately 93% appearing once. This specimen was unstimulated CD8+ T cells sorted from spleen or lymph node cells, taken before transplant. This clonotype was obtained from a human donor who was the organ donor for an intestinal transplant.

The CDR3 region has the DNA TGTGCCAGCAGCGTGACGACAGATCCTAACTACGAGCAGTACTTC. Translated, it gives CASSVTTDPNYEQYF. V gene TRBV9 combines with J gene TRBJ2-7; maybe TRBD1 (5 bases). The CDR3 runs to 15 residues. With 2 bases removed from V and 3 bases from J, the gap between germline ends came to 15 bases. The V gene's germline CDR1 is SGDLS and CDR2 YYNGEE.